This TCR beta chain was identified in a study of CXCR3-negative and CXCR3-positive naive CD8 T cells. At the level of the study: Some 150 million TRB reads in total, about 1.5 +/- 0.3 million per library.

There are 15 residues in the CDR3. From germline, CDR1 is SGHRS and CDR2 YFSETQ. About this clonotype itself: Antigen: not known.

UMI-labeled TRB cDNA libraries were prepared by 5' RACE. TCRdb reprocessed the 5' RACE reads and keeps a single row for each CDR3 protein, giving no DNA. This sample carries tens of thousands of distinct CDR3 sequences, with 0.5% to 0.6% going to the ten biggest clones. In triplicate, each CD8+ T cell subset was sorted at under 350,000 cells per replicate. Study-level findings and limits: Against CXCR3-negative naive cells, CXCR3-positive naive cells showed more hydrophobic TRB CDR3s.

The chain combines TRBV5-1 with TRBJ1-1; the TCRdb D gene call, TRBD1, has no DNA to confirm it. Material: naive CXCR3+ CD8+ T cells from blood. The subset here: CD45RO-CCR7+CD27+CD95- naive CD8+ T cells expressing CXCR3 (TNR3+). This TCR derives from a human donor in good health. Some clones in this sample may be carry-over from other donors' samples. The CDR3 reads CASSLVNRLCAEAFF.